The clone carrying this T cell receptor (beta chain) was observed a single time. Sorted-subset replicate PCRs used 200 ng of genomic DNA. This amount corresponded to some 30,000 T cell genomes. Only in-frame clones appear in the TCRdb table, and some are missing; sequencing was by immunoSEQ multiplex PCR. Seen here are millions of clones, about 95% observed once, and the top ten hold about 1.1%. This entry comes from a study of shared clonotypes between healthy human individuals. CDR3 length: 14 amino acids. In germline, CDR1 is SEHNR, CDR2 FQNEAQ (reference sequence). The V and J ends lost 0 bases and 3 bases respectively, with 5 bases between them. Positive CCR7 selection of CD45RO-negative cells yielded the naive CD8 cells, and terminally differentiated effector memory CD45RA+ cells were excluded.

The TCR was taken from a man aged 18 to 30 in good health. J is TRBJ2-2 and V is TRBV7-9; D unclear. Source material: naive CD8+ T cells sorted from blood. The chain's CDR3 is CASSLAPDTGELFF. The CDR3 region has the DNA TGTGCCAGCAGCTTAGCGCCGGACACCGGGGAGCTGTTTTTT.